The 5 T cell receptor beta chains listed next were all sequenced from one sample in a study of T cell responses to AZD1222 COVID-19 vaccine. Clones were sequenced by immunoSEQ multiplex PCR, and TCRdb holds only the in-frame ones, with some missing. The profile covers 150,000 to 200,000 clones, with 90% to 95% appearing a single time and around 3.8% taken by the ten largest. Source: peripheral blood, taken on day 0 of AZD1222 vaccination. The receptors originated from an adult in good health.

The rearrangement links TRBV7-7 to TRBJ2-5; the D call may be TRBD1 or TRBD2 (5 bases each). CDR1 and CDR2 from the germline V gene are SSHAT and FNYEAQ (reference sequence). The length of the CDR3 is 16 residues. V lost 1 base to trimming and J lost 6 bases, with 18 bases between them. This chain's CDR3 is CASSLEVPGPTQTQYF. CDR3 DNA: TGTGCCAGCAGCTTAGAAGTACCGGGGCCCACCCAGACCCAGTACTTC. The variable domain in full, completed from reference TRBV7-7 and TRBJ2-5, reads GAGVSQSPRYKVTKRGQDVTLRCDPISSHATLYWYQQALGQGPEFLTYFNYEAQPDKSGLPSDRFSAERPEGSISTLTIQRTEQRDSAMYRCASSLEVPGPTQTQYFGPGTRLLVL.

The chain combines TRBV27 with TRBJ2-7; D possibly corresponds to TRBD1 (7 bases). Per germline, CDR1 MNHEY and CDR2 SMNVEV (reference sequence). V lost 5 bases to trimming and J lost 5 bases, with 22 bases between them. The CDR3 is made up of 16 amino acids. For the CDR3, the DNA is TGTGCCAGCAGTGGGACTCAAGGGGGCGTTGCGGACGAGCAGTACTTC. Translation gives CASSGTQGGVADEQYF.

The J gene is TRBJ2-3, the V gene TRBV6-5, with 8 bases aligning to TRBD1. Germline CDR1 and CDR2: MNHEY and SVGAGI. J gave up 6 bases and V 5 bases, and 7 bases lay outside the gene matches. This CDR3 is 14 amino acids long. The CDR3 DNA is TGTGCCAGCAGTCCAGACAGGGGAATGGATACGCAGTATTTT. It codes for CASSPDRGMDTQYF.

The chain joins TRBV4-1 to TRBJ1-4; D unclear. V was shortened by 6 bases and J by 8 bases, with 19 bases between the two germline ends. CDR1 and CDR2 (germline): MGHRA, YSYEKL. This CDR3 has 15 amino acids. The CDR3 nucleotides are TGCGCCAGCAGGGACGCGGGGTCGGGCGGAGAAAAACTGTTTTTT. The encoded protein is CASRDAGSGGEKLFF.

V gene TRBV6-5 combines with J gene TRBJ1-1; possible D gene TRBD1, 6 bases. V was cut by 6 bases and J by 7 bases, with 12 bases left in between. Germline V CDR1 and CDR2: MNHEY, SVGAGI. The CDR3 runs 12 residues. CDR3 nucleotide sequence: TGTGCCAGCAGCCTGGGACACCTTGAAGCTTTCTTT. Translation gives CASSLGHLEAFF.